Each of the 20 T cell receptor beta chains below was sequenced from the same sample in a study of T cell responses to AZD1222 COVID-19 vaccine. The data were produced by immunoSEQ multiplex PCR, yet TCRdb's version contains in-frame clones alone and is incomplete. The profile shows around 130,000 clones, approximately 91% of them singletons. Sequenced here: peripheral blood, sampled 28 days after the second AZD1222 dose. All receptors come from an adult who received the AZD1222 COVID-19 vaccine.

In DNA, the CDR3 is TGTGCCAGCAGCGTCGACAGTTACAATGAGCAGTTCTTC. Protein sequence: CASSVDSYNEQFF. This chain links TRBV13 with TRBJ2-1; TRBD1 might be the D (5 bases). Germline values: CDR1 PRHDT, CDR2 FYEKMQ (reference sequence). The CDR3 runs to 13 residues. V gave up 5 bases and J gave up 4 bases, with 9 bases separating them.

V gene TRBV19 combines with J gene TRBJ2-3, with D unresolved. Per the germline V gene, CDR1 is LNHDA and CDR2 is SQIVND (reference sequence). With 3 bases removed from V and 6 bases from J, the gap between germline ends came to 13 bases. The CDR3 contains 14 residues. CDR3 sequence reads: CASSMYENRDTQYF. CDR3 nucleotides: TGTGCCAGTAGTATGTATGAAAATCGGGATACGCAGTATTTT.

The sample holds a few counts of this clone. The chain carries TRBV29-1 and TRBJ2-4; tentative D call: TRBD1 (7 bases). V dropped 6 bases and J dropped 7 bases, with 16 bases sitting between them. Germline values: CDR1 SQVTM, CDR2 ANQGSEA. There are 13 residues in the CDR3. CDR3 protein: CSVVRQGGNIQYF. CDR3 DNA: TGCAGCGTAGTCCGACAGGGAGGTAACATTCAGTACTTC.

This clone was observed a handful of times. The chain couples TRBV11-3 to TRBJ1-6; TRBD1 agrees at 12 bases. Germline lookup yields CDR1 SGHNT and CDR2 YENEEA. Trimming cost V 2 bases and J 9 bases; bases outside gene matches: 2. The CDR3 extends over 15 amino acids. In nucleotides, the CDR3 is TGTGCCAGCAGCTTAAGGGACAGGGGGCCTTCACCCCTCCACTTT. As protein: CASSLRDRGPSPLHF.

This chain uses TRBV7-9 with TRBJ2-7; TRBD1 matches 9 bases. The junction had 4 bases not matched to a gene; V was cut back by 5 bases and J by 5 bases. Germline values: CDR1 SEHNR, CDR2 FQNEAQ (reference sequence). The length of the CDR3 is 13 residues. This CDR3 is CASSRGTGNEQYF. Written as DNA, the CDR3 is TGTGCCAGCAGCCGAGGGACAGGGAACGAGCAGTACTTC.

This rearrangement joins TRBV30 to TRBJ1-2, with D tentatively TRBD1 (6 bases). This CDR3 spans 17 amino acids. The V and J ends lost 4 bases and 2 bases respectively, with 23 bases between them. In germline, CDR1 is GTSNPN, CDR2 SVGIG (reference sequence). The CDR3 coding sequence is TGTGCCTGGACAGGGGACACCGAACTTATAGGGAACTATGGCTACACCTTC. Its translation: CAWTGDTELIGNYGYTF.

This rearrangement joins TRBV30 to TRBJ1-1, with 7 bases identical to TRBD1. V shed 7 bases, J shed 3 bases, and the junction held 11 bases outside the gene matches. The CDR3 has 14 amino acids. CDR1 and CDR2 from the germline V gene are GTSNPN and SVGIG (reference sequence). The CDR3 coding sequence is TGTGCCTTCTTCCTCGCCAGGGGGGACACTGAAGCTTTCTTT. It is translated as CAFFLARGDTEAFF.

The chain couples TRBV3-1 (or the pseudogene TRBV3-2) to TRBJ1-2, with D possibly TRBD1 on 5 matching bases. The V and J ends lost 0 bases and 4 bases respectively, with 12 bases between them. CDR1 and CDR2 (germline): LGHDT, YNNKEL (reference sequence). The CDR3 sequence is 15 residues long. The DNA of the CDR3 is TGTGCCAGCAGCCAAGATGGCCAGGGTATCTATGGCTACACCTTC. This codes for CASSQDGQGIYGYTF.

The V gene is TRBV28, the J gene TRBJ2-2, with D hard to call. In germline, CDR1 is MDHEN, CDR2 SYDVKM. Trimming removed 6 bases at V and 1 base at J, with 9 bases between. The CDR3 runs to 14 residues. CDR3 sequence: CASSRSENTGELFF. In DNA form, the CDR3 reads TGTGCCAGCAGCAGGTCCGAGAACACCGGGGAGCTGTTTTTT.

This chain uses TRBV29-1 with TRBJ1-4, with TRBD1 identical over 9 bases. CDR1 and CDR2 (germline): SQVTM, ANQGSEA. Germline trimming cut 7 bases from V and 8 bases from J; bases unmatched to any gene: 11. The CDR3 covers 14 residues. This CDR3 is CSAIPGTGHEKLFF. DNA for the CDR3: TGCAGCGCTATCCCCGGGACAGGGCACGAAAAACTGTTTTTT.

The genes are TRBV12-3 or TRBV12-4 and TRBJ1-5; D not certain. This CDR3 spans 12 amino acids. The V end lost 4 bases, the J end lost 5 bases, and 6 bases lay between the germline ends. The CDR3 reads CASSYGDQPQHF. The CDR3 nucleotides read TGTGCCAGCAGTTATGGGGATCAGCCCCAGCATTTT.

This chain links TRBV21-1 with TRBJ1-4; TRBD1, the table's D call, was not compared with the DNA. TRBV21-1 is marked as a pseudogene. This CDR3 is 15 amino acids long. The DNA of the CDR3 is TGTGCCAGCAGCAAAGGCGGACAGGGAGGGGAAAAACTGTTTTTT. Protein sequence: CASSKGGQGGEKLFF.

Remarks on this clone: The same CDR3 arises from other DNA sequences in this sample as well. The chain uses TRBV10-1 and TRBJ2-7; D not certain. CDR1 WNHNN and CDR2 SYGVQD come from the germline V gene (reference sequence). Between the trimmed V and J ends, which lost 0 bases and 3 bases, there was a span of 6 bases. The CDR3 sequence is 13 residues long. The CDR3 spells CASSESGFYEQYF. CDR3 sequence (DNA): TGCGCCAGCAGTGAGTCAGGTTTCTACGAGCAGTACTTC.

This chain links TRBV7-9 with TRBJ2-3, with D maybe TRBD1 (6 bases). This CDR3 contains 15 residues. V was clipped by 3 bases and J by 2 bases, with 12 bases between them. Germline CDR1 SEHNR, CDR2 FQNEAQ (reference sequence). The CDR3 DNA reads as TGTGCCAGCAGCTTCGGGACACTTTACACAGATACGCAGTATTTT. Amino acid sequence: CASSFGTLYTDTQYF.

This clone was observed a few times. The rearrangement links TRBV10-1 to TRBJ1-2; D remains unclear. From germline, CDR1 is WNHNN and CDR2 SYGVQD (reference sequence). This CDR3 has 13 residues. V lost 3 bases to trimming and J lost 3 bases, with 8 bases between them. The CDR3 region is CASSESEYYGYTF. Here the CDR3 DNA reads TGCGCCAGCAGTGAATCCGAATACTATGGCTACACCTTC.

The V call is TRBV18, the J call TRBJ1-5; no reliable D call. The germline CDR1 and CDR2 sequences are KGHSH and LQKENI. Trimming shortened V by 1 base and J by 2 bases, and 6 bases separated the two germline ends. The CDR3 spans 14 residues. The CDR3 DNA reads TGTGCCAGCTCACCACGGGAAGGCAATCAGCCCCAGCATTTT. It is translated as CASSPREGNQPQHF.

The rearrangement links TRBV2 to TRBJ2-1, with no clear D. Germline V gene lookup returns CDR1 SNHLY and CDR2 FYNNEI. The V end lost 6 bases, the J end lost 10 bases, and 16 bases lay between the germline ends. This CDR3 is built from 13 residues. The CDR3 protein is CASSWSIMGEQFF. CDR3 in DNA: TGTGCCAGCAGCTGGTCTATCATGGGAGAGCAGTTCTTC.

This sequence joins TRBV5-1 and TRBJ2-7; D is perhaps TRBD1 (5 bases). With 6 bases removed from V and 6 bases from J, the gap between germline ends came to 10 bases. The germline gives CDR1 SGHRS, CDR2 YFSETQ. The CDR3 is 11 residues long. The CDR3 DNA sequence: TGCGCCAGCAAACAGGAAGCCGAGCAGTACTTC. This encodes CASKQEAEQYF.

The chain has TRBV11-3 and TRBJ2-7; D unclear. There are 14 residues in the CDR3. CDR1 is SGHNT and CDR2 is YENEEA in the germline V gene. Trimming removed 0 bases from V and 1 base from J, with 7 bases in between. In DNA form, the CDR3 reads TGTGCCAGCAGCTTAGAAACAGTTTCCTACGAGCAGTACTTC. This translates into CASSLETVSYEQYF.

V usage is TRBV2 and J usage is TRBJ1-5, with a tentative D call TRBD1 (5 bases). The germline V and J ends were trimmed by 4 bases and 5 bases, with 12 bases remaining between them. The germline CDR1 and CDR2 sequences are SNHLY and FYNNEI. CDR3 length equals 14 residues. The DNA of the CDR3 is TGTGCCAGCAGTGGTTTACAACAGGATCAGCCCCAGCATTTT. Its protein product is CASSGLQQDQPQHF.